These 29 T cell receptor beta chains share one sample of origin, sequenced in a study of a mutant IDH1 vaccine in newly diagnosed glioma. Their antigens remain unidentified. The protocol was immunoSEQ multiplex PCR, while the TCRdb copy is restricted to in-frame clones and leaves out a portion. The sample consists of about 120,000 clones, 85% to 90% of them appearing once. The time point is: week 11, during vaccination. Topical imiquimod was applied with each vaccine dose, which held 300 ug of mutant IDH1 20-mer peptide. Sequenced here: PBMCs, sampled from a glioma patient whose treatment included an IDH1 peptide vaccine. These receptors were taken from a woman aged 50 to 60 with glioma.

This chain joins TRBV29-1 and TRBJ1-1; unclear D gene. This CDR3 has 10 residues. Trimming removed 5 bases from V and 4 bases from J, with 5 bases in between. The germline gives CDR1 SQVTM, CDR2 ANQGSEA. The CDR3 here is CSVRGTEAFF. In DNA, the CDR3 is TGCAGCGTTCGGGGCACTGAAGCTTTCTTT.

This CDR3 is CASSRIPLQGFDTGELFF. Here the CDR3 DNA reads TGTGCCAGCAGTAGAATCCCCCTACAGGGGTTCGACACCGGGGAGCTGTTTTTT. The rearrangement joins TRBV25-1 to TRBJ2-2; 7 bases fit TRBD1. V lost 5 bases to trimming and J lost 3 bases; unmatched junction nucleotides: 15. In germline, CDR1 is MGHDK, CDR2 SYGVNS. The CDR3 covers 18 residues. The variable domain in full, completed from reference TRBV25-1 and TRBJ2-2, reads EADIYQTPRYLVIGTGKKITLECSQTMGHDKMYWYQQDPGMELHLIHYSYGVNSTEKGDLSSESTVSRIRTEHFPLTLESARPSHTSQYLCASSRIPLQGFDTGELFFGEGSRLTVL.

This clone was detected once. The V call is TRBV9, the J call TRBJ2-3; 8 bases fit TRBD2. CDR1 and CDR2 from the germline V gene are SGDLS and YYNGEE. The CDR3 covers 15 residues. With V trimmed by 3 bases and J by 0 bases, 3 bases remained unmatched. CDR3 DNA: TGTGCCAGCAGCGACATAGCGGGAAGCACAGATACGCAGTATTTT. It is translated as CASSDIAGSTDTQYF.

The chain employs TRBV6-4 and TRBJ2-3; 8 bases are a match to TRBD2. Trimming removed 0 bases from V and 1 base from J; junction bases left unmatched: 6. The CDR3 is made up of 17 amino acids. Germline V gives CDR1 MRHNA, CDR2 SNTAGT. The CDR3 reads CASSDSELAEGTDTQYF. DNA for the CDR3: TGTGCCAGCAGTGACTCGGAACTAGCGGAAGGCACAGATACGCAGTATTTT.

This chain joins TRBV6-5 and TRBJ2-5, with TRBD2 matching over 12 bases. Trimming removed 6 bases from V and 4 bases from J; junction bases left unmatched: 6. The CDR3 has 15 residues. In germline, CDR1 is MNHEY, CDR2 SVGAGI. CDR3 in amino acids: CASRVLAGGRETQYF. The DNA of the CDR3 is TGTGCCAGCAGGGTACTAGCGGGAGGACGAGAGACCCAGTACTTC.

This clone was seen just once. This rearrangement joins TRBV7-9 to TRBJ1-5, with D uncertain. The germline gives CDR1 SEHNR, CDR2 FQNEAQ (reference sequence). CDR3 length: 13 amino acids. With 6 bases removed from V and 9 bases from J, the gap between germline ends came to 15 bases. CDR3 in amino acids: CASRVHGQWPQHF. The CDR3, as DNA: TGTGCCAGCAGGGTCCACGGCCAATGGCCCCAGCATTTT.

The gene calls are TRBV27 and TRBJ2-5, with 8 positions matching TRBD2. Unmatched junction bases numbered 7, after V lost 5 bases and J lost 5 bases. Germline assignment: CDR1 MNHEY and CDR2 SMNVEV (reference sequence). CDR3 length: 14 residues. Written as DNA, the CDR3 is TGTGCCAGCAGTCCCATAGCGGGGAGGGAGACCCAGTACTTC. Translation gives CASSPIAGRETQYF.

This CDR3 reads CASSYDGSYEQYF. CDR3 nucleotides: TGTGCCAGCAGTTACGACGGCAGCTACGAGCAGTACTTC. The chain employs TRBV6-5 and TRBJ2-7; D uncertain. Trimming stripped 2 bases from V and 3 bases from J, with 8 bases between. The CDR3 loop spans 13 amino acids. The germline gives CDR1 MNHEY, CDR2 SVGAGI.

The V and J genes are TRBV7-6 and TRBJ2-1; 7 bases align to TRBD2. The V segment lost 1 base and the J segment 3 bases; nucleotides outside the gene matches: 6. This CDR3 spans 16 amino acids. Looked up from germline, CDR1 is SGHVS and CDR2 is FNYEAQ. Here the CDR3 reads CASSLGSGTSYNEQFF. CDR3 sequence (DNA): TGTGCCAGCAGCTTAGGGAGCGGGACCAGCTACAATGAGCAGTTCTTC.

The chain recombines TRBV19 with TRBJ1-3; D not resolved. CDR3 length equals 10 residues. From germline, CDR1 is LNHDA and CDR2 SQIVND (reference sequence). Trimming stripped 7 bases from V and 2 bases from J, with 0 bases between. CDR3 amino acids: CASTGNTIYF. The CDR3 nucleotides are TGTGCCAGTACTGGAAACACCATATATTTT.

The J gene is TRBJ1-2, the V gene TRBV2; 8 nucleotides match TRBD1. CDR1 and CDR2 from the germline V gene are SNHLY and FYNNEI. The CDR3 is 14 amino acids. V gave up 5 bases and J gave up 3 bases; unmatched junction bases: 5. DNA for the CDR3: TGTGCCAGCAGTCCTCACAGGGGGGACTATGGCTACACCTTC. This codes for CASSPHRGDYGYTF.

CDR3: CAISVIQGGETQYF. DNA of the CDR3: TGTGCCATCAGTGTGATACAGGGGGGGGAGACCCAGTACTTC. The V call is TRBV10-3, the J call TRBJ2-5; tentative D call: TRBD1 (8 bases). Germline-derived CDR1 and CDR2 are ENHRY and SYGVKD. V was clipped by 4 bases and J by 5 bases, with 14 bases between them. The CDR3 loop spans 14 amino acids.

This clone was seen once. V gene TRBV5-1 combines with J gene TRBJ2-1, with 9 bases fitting TRBD1. CDR3 length: 16 residues. V dropped 4 bases and J dropped 3; count of bases not matched to a gene: 8. Germline CDR1 SGHRS, CDR2 YFSETQ. CDR3 bases: TGCGCCAGCAGCACGGGCGGGGGACAGGGCTACAATGAGCAGTTCTTC. Residues: CASSTGGGQGYNEQFF.

The chain uses TRBV20-1 and TRBJ2-1; a weak D match, TRBD2 (6 bases). Germline V lookup: CDR1 DFQATT, CDR2 SNEGSKA (reference sequence). The CDR3 sequence is 11 residues long. V dropped 5 bases and J dropped 7 bases, with 9 bases sitting between them. The CDR3 spells CSASRENEQFF. The CDR3 DNA sequence: TGCAGTGCTTCTCGGGAGAATGAGCAGTTCTTC.

This clone was detected a few times. The rearrangement uses TRBV5-6 and TRBJ2-7; 16 nucleotides line up with TRBD2. With V trimmed by 4 bases and J by 2 bases, 12 bases remained unmatched. The CDR3 consists of 19 residues. CDR1 is SGHDT, CDR2 YYEEEE, per germline. This CDR3 is CASSSYGTSGRASPYEQYF. DNA for the CDR3: TGTGCCAGCAGCAGCTATGGGACTAGCGGGAGGGCCAGTCCCTACGAGCAGTACTTC.

V gene TRBV18 combines with J gene TRBJ2-7; TRBD1 aligns across 7 bases. CDR3 length equals 14 residues. Looked up from germline, CDR1 is KGHSH and CDR2 is LQKENI. The trim removed 6 bases at V and 4 bases at J, leaving 9 bases unmatched. CDR3 DNA sequence: TGTGCCAGCTCCTCTGGCAGGGGGAATTACGAGCAGTACTTC. Its protein is CASSSGRGNYEQYF.

The CDR3 coding sequence is TGTGCCAGCTCACCTACGGGACAGGTCTACGAGCAGTACTTC. Translation: CASSPTGQVYEQYF. The rearrangement uses TRBV18 and TRBJ2-7, with 8 bases fitting TRBD1. CDR1 KGHSH and CDR2 LQKENI come from the germline V gene. V shed 3 bases, J shed 3 bases, and the junction held 4 bases outside the gene matches. This CDR3 contains 14 residues.

In its sample, this clone was seen once. The chain recombines TRBV19 with TRBJ2-7; D is possibly TRBD2 (5 bases). The CDR3 consists of 13 residues. Germline-derived CDR1 and CDR2 are LNHDA and SQIVND (reference sequence). Trimming stripped 1 base from V and 5 bases from J, with 9 bases between. For the CDR3, the DNA is TGTGCCAGTAGTATAGCGTCGGAGGACGAGCAGTACTTC. It translates to CASSIASEDEQYF.

This chain uses TRBV19 with TRBJ2-7; 15 bases line up with TRBD2. Per germline, CDR1 LNHDA and CDR2 SQIVND (reference sequence). CDR3 length equals 15 residues. With V trimmed by 3 bases and J by 4 bases, 1 base remained unmatched. The CDR3 bases are TGTGCCAGTAGTATGGGGACTAGCGGGAGGTACGAGCAGTACTTC. Translation: CASSMGTSGRYEQYF.

The CDR3 DNA sequence: TGTGCCAGCAGTTTATATGGGAGACTCTCCTACGAGCAGTACTTC. Encoded protein: CASSLYGRLSYEQYF. The chain has TRBV27 and TRBJ2-7; possible D gene TRBD2, 5 bases. The CDR3 length is 15 residues. The V gene's germline CDR1 is MNHEY and CDR2 SMNVEV (reference sequence). V gave up 1 base and J gave up 0 bases, with 10 bases separating them.

The V and J genes are TRBV10-3 and TRBJ2-7; perhaps TRBD1 as D (6 bases). Germline CDR1 and CDR2: ENHRY and SYGVKD. Trimming pared 5 bases from V and 3 bases from J, leaving 8 bases between. The CDR3 is 12 residues long. The CDR3 region has the DNA TGTGCCATCAGTTCGGACAGCTACGAGCAGTACTTC. Residues: CAISSDSYEQYF.

The CDR3 region has the DNA TGTGCCAGCAGCCATAGACAGGGGGCAGGGGAGCAGTACTTC. Translating it yields CASSHRQGAGEQYF. V and J are TRBV7-9 and TRBJ2-7; TRBD1 agrees at 10 bases. The CDR3 covers 14 residues. Trimming at V came to 5 bases and at J to 7 bases, leaving 8 bases not matched to a gene. The germline V gene encodes CDR1 SEHNR and CDR2 FQNEAQ (reference sequence).

The chain uses TRBV6-6 and TRBJ1-1; weak D call: TRBD1 (6 bases). This CDR3 is built from 14 residues. V lost 7 bases to trimming and J lost 1 base, with 13 bases between them. Germline CDR1 is MNHNY and CDR2 is SVGAGI (reference sequence). The CDR3 DNA follows: TGTGCCAGCACCTCGTTGACAGGGAACACTGAAGCTTTCTTT. It encodes CASTSLTGNTEAFF.

The chain links TRBV5-8 to TRBJ1-5; the D gene is possibly TRBD1 (6 bases). V was shortened by 4 bases and J by 4 bases, with 15 bases between the two germline ends. The germline gives CDR1 SGHTS, CDR2 YDEGEE. The CDR3 has 15 residues. The CDR3, as DNA: TGTGCCAGCAGCATAACCTCAGGGGCGAATCAGCCCCAGCATTTT. Translation gives CASSITSGANQPQHF. Full variable domain (missing parts from reference TRBV5-8 and TRBJ1-5): EAGVTQSPTHLIKTRGQQATLRCSPISGHTSVYWYQQALGLGLQFLLWYDEGEERNRGNFPPRFSGRQFPNYSSELNVNALELEDSALYLCASSITSGANQPQHFGDGTRLSIL.

This clone was seen a single time. The rearrangement joins TRBV30 to TRBJ1-4; tentatively, D is TRBD1 (5 bases). The CDR3 is made up of 15 amino acids. The V end was cut by 4 bases, the J end by 0 bases, with 12 bases between. Germline-derived CDR1 and CDR2 are GTSNPN and SVGIG (reference sequence). In DNA, the CDR3 is TGTGCCTGGATGGGGCGGACTGCAACTAATGAAAAACTGTTTTTT. The encoded protein is CAWMGRTATNEKLFF.

CDR3 sequence: CAISESTGGGVSYEQYF. In DNA form, the CDR3 reads TGTGCCATCAGTGAGTCGACCGGGGGGGGAGTTTCCTACGAGCAGTACTTC. The chain has TRBV10-3 and TRBJ2-7; 8 bases are a match to TRBD2. CDR3 length: 17 residues. Germline V lookup: CDR1 ENHRY, CDR2 SYGVKD. The V and J ends lost 0 bases and 1 base, in that order; junction bases with no gene match: 8.

This clone is a singleton in its sample. The rearrangement joins TRBV5-5 to TRBJ2-1; 11 bases are a match to TRBD2. This CDR3 spans 18 amino acids. J gave up 0 bases and V 1 base, and 6 bases lay outside the gene matches. Germline lookup yields CDR1 SGHKS and CDR2 YYEKEE (reference sequence). As DNA, the CDR3 is TGTGCCAGCAGCTTGTCACTAGCGGGAGACCGCTCCTACAATGAGCAGTTCTTC. Translation: CASSLSLAGDRSYNEQFF.

The chain couples TRBV28 to TRBJ1-4; 7 bases are shared with TRBD1. Germline V CDR1 and CDR2: MDHEN, SYDVKM. J lost 1 base, V lost 8 bases, and 4 bases had no gene match. This CDR3 has 14 residues. The CDR3 is CASSQGGTNEKLFF. The CDR3 coding sequence is TGTGCCAGCTCGCAGGGGGGAACTAATGAAAAACTGTTTTTT.

This CDR3 reads CASSLWGTSSGNTIYF. The DNA of the CDR3 is TGTGCCAGCAGCCTCTGGGGCACAAGCTCTGGAAACACCATATATTTT. The J gene is TRBJ1-3, the V gene TRBV7-2, with D maybe TRBD1 (5 bases). CDR1 and CDR2 from the germline V gene are SGHTA and FQGNSA. The CDR3 loop spans 16 amino acids. The ends were cut back, 5 bases at V and 0 bases at J, with 14 bases in the middle.